One sample yielded the 21 T cell receptor beta chains listed below, sequenced in a study of T cells in Graves' hyperthyroidism and ophthalmopathy (dated by TCRdb to 2018 to 2020). Preparation of the library involved multiplex PCR. Sequencing was performed on an Illumina HiSeq 2000. TCR beta CDR3 regions were amplified from RNA transcripts. For the first round of RT-PCR on the TCR CDR3, the HTBI primer set was used together with the Qiagen OneStep RT-PCR kit. TCRdb reprocessing: public reads trimmed at Q25 with fastp, clones called with MiXCR, in-frame beta chains kept. Merged by CDR3 protein, the rows form single entries marked with the most common genes and DNA. This sample comprises approximately 620,000 distinct CDR3 sequences, 16% of them detected only once. The ten largest clones represent around 3.5% of the sample. Sequenced material: blood. The receptors stem from a woman aged 40 to 50 with Graves' ophthalmopathy.

This clonotype was seen a handful of times. The DNA for the CDR3 is TGCGCCAGCAGCTTGAGGGGAGGGACAGAGACCTATGGCTACACCTTC. It specifies CASSLRGGTETYGYTF. The J gene is TRBJ1-2, the V gene TRBV5-1; TRBD1 matches at 7 bases. The CDR3 has 16 residues. Per the germline V gene, CDR1 is SGHRS and CDR2 is YFSETQ. The V and J ends lost 1 base and 4 bases, in that order; junction bases with no gene match: 10.

This clonotype was counted between two and nine times. V is TRBV28 and J is TRBJ2-7, with D perhaps matching TRBD1 (5 bases). The CDR3 sequence is 14 residues long. CDR1 MDHEN and CDR2 SYDVKM come from the germline V gene. Trimming pared 7 bases from V and 0 bases from J, leaving 13 bases between. CDR3: CASNPVGDSYEQYF. The CDR3, as DNA: TGTGCCAGCAACCCCGTAGGGGACTCCTACGAGCAGTACTTC.

This clonotype was counted ten times or more. This chain links TRBV12-3 or TRBV12-4 with TRBJ2-5; TRBD1 aligns across 7 bases. V lost 0 bases and J lost 1; bases outside the gene matches: 2. This CDR3 comprises 15 residues. The CDR3 loop reads CASSLAGGPQETQYF. In nucleotides, the CDR3 is TGTGCCAGCAGTTTAGCAGGGGGCCCCCAAGAGACCCAGTACTTC.

This clonotype has a handful of counts. V usage is TRBV19 and J usage is TRBJ2-3, with D perhaps TRBD1 (5 bases). The V gene lost 5 bases and the J gene lost 3 bases, with 6 bases spanning the gap. The CDR3 is 12 residues long. CDR1 is LNHDA and CDR2 is SQIVND in the germline V gene (reference sequence). The CDR3 spells CASSHRTDTQYF. The CDR3 DNA follows: TGTGCCAGTAGTCACAGGACAGATACGCAGTATTTT.

This clonotype occurred a few times. The J gene is TRBJ1-1, the V gene TRBV19; D ambiguous. Trimming removed 5 bases at V and 2 bases at J, with 15 bases between. The germline CDR1 and CDR2 sequences are LNHDA and SQIVND (reference sequence). This CDR3 is built from 15 residues. The CDR3 loop reads CASSDSRAANTEAFF. As DNA, the CDR3 is TGTGCCAGTAGTGACTCCCGGGCTGCAAACACTGAAGCTTTCTTT.

V and J are TRBV20-1 and TRBJ2-3; D is perhaps TRBD1 (7 bases). The V and J ends lost 2 bases and 3 bases respectively, with 18 bases between them. The V gene's germline CDR1 is DFQATT and CDR2 SNEGSKA (reference sequence). This CDR3 is 16 amino acids long. For the CDR3, the DNA is TGCAGTGCTAGACTAATATGGGCAGGGGGGACAGATACGCAGTATTTT. Amino acids: CSARLIWAGGTDTQYF.

There are a few counts of this clonotype. Just one base apart from a much larger clone, this may be a read error. The rearrangement links TRBV28 to TRBJ2-1; D is possibly TRBD2 (6 bases). The germline V and J ends were trimmed by 11 bases and 4 bases, with 18 bases remaining between them. CDR1 and CDR2 from the germline V gene are MDHEN and SYDVKM. This CDR3 comprises 14 residues. The CDR3 nucleotides read TGTGCCCGCACCCCCTTAGCGGTTTACAATGAGCAGTTCTTC. Protein product: CARTPLAVYNEQFF.

The DNA for the CDR3 is TGTGCCAGCAGTTTACCCGCGGGAGGGCCCGCAGATACGCAGTATTTT. Residues: CASSLPAGGPADTQYF. The chain employs TRBV28 and TRBJ2-3, with 9 bases that match TRBD2. The V gene end was trimmed by 2 bases and the J gene end by 4 bases; junction bases not matched to a gene: 7. This CDR3 region has 16 residues. In germline, CDR1 is MDHEN, CDR2 SYDVKM. Filled out from reference TRBV28 and TRBJ2-3, the complete variable domain reads DVKVTQSSRYLVKRTGEKVFLECVQDMDHENMFWYRQDPGLGLRLIYFSYDVKMKEKGDIPEGYSVSREKKERFSLILESASTNQTSMYLCASSLPAGGPADTQYFGPGTRLTVL.

The chain employs TRBV25-1 and TRBJ2-7; D remains ambiguous. Between the trimmed V and J ends, which lost 4 bases and 9 bases, there was a span of 13 bases. CDR1 and CDR2 from the germline V gene are MGHDK and SYGVNS. This CDR3 has 12 residues. The CDR3 loop is CASSATSLRQYF. In nucleotides, the CDR3 is TGTGCCAGCAGTGCTACCTCGCTGCGGCAGTACTTC.

This clonotype has more than one count but fewer than ten. The CDR3, as DNA: TGCAGTGCAGCCCGATGGGGGTCCGGCACTGAAGCTTTCTTT. Translated, it gives CSAARWGSGTEAFF. This sequence joins TRBV20-1 and TRBJ1-1; D perhaps matches TRBD1 (5 bases). Germline V gene data show CDR1 as DFQATT and CDR2 as SNEGSKA (reference sequence). CDR3 length equals 14 residues. Trimming took 6 bases from V and 4 from J, leaving 18 bases between them.

This clonotype was observed many times. The V call is TRBV6-1, the J call TRBJ2-5; D is possibly TRBD1 or TRBD2 (5 bases each). The ends were cut back, 8 bases at V and 4 bases at J, with 5 bases in the middle. Germline-derived CDR1 and CDR2 are MNHNS and SASEGT. CDR3 length: 10 residues. The DNA of the CDR3 is TGTGCCAGCGGGACAGAGACCCAGTACTTC. Translation gives CASGTETQYF.

In this sample, this clonotype turned up many times. The chain links TRBV20-1 to TRBJ1-5; D may be TRBD1 (5 bases). This CDR3 contains 13 residues. Germline-derived CDR1 and CDR2 are DFQATT and SNEGSKA (reference sequence). With 6 bases removed from V and 2 bases from J, the gap between germline ends came to 11 bases. CDR3 nucleotide sequence: TGCAGTGCCGCGGGACGGGGCAATCAGCCCCAGCATTTT. Protein product: CSAAGRGNQPQHF.

This clonotype has a count of ten or more. J is TRBJ1-6 and V is TRBV7-9, with D unclear. CDR1 is SEHNR and CDR2 is FQNEAQ in the germline V gene (reference sequence). This CDR3 contains 12 residues. V was shortened by 3 bases and J by 10 bases, with 7 bases between the two germline ends. The CDR3 DNA is TGTGCCAGCAGCTTCTCGGACTCACCCCTCCACTTT. Its protein product is CASSFSDSPLHF.

This clonotype was picked up many times. The chain is built from TRBV6-5 and TRBJ1-1, with TRBD1 as a possible D gene (5 bases). The CDR3 contains 16 residues. Germline assignment: CDR1 MNHEY and CDR2 SVGAGI. V was shortened by 0 bases and J by 5 bases, with 16 bases between the two germline ends. The CDR3 DNA reads TGTGCCAGCAGTTACTCGAACCCTGGGGGTGGGACTGAAGCTTTCTTT. It is translated as CASSYSNPGGGTEAFF.

This clonotype has only a few counts. A much larger clone lies a single base off, so this may be a read error. V gene TRBV5-1 combines with J gene TRBJ2-3; D gene unclear. The CDR3 spans 14 residues. The V gene's germline CDR1 is SGHRS and CDR2 YFSETQ. V dropped 4 bases and J dropped 4 bases, with 13 bases sitting between them. The CDR3 reads CASSTNGPPDTQYF. DNA of the CDR3: TGCGCCAGCAGCACTAACGGGCCCCCAGATACGCAGTATTTT. Full variable domain (missing parts from reference TRBV5-1 and TRBJ2-3): KAGVTQTPRYLIKTRGQQVTLSCSPISGHRSVSWYQQTPGQGLQFLFEYFSETQRNKGNFPGRFSGRQFSNSRSEMNVSTLELGDSALYLCASSTNGPPDTQYFGPGTRLTVL.

V usage is TRBV5-1 and J usage is TRBJ2-5, with D tentatively TRBD2 (6 bases). This CDR3 comprises 18 residues. Germline V gives CDR1 SGHRS, CDR2 YFSETQ. The V and J ends lost 2 bases and 2 bases respectively, with 22 bases between them. The CDR3 DNA reads TGCGCCAGCAGCTTACCTCCTTCGGGACTTGCTGGACAAGAGACCCAGTACTTC. It translates to CASSLPPSGLAGQETQYF.

V is TRBV11-2 and J is TRBJ2-7; a weak D match, TRBD2 (6 bases). CDR3 length: 13 residues. V lost 1 base and J lost 7, with 11 bases in between. Germline V CDR1 and CDR2: SGHAT, FQNNGV. In nucleotides, the CDR3 is TGTGCCAGCAGCTTAGGGGGAGGTGGTGAGCAGTACTTC. Protein sequence: CASSLGGGGEQYF.

This clonotype was found many times. This chain connects TRBV30 to TRBJ2-3, with TRBD2 identical over 7 bases. V shed 3 bases, J shed 3 bases, and the junction held 9 bases outside the gene matches. Germline loops: CDR1 GTSNPN, CDR2 SVGIG (reference sequence). The CDR3 contains 15 residues. The CDR3 DNA follows: TGTGCCTGGAGCTTCACTAGCGCGATGACAGATACGCAGTATTTT. Protein product: CAWSFTSAMTDTQYF.

This clonotype turned up a few times. This sequence may be a read error, since a much larger clone differs from it by one base. The gene calls are TRBV29-1 and TRBJ2-1, with 9 bases that match TRBD2. Germline V gene data show CDR1 as SQVTM and CDR2 as ANQGSEA. The CDR3 runs 15 residues. The trim removed 2 bases at V and 6 bases at J, leaving 8 bases unmatched. The CDR3, as DNA: TGCAGCGTTGAAATCGGAGCGGGAGGCTCCAATGAGCAGTTCTTC. Protein sequence: CSVEIGAGGSNEQFF.

This clonotype was seen ten or more times. The chain carries TRBV28 and TRBJ1-5, with D perhaps TRBD1 (5 bases). V was trimmed by 2 bases and J by 2 bases, leaving 13 bases between them. Per the germline V gene, CDR1 is MDHEN and CDR2 is SYDVKM. The CDR3 is 16 amino acids. CDR3 coding DNA: TGTGCCAGCAGTTTAGCGGGTGGGGCTGGCAATCAGCCCCAGCATTTT. Its translation: CASSLAGGAGNQPQHF.

This clonotype has only a few counts. This sequence joins TRBV30 and TRBJ2-3; TRBD1 agrees at 7 bases. The CDR3 runs to 14 residues. CDR1 and CDR2 (germline): GTSNPN, SVGIG (reference sequence). V shed 4 bases, J shed 2 bases, and the junction held 6 bases outside the gene matches. CDR3 DNA sequence: TGTGCCTGGAAGCGGACAGGCAACACAGATACGCAGTATTTT. Protein sequence: CAWKRTGNTDTQYF.